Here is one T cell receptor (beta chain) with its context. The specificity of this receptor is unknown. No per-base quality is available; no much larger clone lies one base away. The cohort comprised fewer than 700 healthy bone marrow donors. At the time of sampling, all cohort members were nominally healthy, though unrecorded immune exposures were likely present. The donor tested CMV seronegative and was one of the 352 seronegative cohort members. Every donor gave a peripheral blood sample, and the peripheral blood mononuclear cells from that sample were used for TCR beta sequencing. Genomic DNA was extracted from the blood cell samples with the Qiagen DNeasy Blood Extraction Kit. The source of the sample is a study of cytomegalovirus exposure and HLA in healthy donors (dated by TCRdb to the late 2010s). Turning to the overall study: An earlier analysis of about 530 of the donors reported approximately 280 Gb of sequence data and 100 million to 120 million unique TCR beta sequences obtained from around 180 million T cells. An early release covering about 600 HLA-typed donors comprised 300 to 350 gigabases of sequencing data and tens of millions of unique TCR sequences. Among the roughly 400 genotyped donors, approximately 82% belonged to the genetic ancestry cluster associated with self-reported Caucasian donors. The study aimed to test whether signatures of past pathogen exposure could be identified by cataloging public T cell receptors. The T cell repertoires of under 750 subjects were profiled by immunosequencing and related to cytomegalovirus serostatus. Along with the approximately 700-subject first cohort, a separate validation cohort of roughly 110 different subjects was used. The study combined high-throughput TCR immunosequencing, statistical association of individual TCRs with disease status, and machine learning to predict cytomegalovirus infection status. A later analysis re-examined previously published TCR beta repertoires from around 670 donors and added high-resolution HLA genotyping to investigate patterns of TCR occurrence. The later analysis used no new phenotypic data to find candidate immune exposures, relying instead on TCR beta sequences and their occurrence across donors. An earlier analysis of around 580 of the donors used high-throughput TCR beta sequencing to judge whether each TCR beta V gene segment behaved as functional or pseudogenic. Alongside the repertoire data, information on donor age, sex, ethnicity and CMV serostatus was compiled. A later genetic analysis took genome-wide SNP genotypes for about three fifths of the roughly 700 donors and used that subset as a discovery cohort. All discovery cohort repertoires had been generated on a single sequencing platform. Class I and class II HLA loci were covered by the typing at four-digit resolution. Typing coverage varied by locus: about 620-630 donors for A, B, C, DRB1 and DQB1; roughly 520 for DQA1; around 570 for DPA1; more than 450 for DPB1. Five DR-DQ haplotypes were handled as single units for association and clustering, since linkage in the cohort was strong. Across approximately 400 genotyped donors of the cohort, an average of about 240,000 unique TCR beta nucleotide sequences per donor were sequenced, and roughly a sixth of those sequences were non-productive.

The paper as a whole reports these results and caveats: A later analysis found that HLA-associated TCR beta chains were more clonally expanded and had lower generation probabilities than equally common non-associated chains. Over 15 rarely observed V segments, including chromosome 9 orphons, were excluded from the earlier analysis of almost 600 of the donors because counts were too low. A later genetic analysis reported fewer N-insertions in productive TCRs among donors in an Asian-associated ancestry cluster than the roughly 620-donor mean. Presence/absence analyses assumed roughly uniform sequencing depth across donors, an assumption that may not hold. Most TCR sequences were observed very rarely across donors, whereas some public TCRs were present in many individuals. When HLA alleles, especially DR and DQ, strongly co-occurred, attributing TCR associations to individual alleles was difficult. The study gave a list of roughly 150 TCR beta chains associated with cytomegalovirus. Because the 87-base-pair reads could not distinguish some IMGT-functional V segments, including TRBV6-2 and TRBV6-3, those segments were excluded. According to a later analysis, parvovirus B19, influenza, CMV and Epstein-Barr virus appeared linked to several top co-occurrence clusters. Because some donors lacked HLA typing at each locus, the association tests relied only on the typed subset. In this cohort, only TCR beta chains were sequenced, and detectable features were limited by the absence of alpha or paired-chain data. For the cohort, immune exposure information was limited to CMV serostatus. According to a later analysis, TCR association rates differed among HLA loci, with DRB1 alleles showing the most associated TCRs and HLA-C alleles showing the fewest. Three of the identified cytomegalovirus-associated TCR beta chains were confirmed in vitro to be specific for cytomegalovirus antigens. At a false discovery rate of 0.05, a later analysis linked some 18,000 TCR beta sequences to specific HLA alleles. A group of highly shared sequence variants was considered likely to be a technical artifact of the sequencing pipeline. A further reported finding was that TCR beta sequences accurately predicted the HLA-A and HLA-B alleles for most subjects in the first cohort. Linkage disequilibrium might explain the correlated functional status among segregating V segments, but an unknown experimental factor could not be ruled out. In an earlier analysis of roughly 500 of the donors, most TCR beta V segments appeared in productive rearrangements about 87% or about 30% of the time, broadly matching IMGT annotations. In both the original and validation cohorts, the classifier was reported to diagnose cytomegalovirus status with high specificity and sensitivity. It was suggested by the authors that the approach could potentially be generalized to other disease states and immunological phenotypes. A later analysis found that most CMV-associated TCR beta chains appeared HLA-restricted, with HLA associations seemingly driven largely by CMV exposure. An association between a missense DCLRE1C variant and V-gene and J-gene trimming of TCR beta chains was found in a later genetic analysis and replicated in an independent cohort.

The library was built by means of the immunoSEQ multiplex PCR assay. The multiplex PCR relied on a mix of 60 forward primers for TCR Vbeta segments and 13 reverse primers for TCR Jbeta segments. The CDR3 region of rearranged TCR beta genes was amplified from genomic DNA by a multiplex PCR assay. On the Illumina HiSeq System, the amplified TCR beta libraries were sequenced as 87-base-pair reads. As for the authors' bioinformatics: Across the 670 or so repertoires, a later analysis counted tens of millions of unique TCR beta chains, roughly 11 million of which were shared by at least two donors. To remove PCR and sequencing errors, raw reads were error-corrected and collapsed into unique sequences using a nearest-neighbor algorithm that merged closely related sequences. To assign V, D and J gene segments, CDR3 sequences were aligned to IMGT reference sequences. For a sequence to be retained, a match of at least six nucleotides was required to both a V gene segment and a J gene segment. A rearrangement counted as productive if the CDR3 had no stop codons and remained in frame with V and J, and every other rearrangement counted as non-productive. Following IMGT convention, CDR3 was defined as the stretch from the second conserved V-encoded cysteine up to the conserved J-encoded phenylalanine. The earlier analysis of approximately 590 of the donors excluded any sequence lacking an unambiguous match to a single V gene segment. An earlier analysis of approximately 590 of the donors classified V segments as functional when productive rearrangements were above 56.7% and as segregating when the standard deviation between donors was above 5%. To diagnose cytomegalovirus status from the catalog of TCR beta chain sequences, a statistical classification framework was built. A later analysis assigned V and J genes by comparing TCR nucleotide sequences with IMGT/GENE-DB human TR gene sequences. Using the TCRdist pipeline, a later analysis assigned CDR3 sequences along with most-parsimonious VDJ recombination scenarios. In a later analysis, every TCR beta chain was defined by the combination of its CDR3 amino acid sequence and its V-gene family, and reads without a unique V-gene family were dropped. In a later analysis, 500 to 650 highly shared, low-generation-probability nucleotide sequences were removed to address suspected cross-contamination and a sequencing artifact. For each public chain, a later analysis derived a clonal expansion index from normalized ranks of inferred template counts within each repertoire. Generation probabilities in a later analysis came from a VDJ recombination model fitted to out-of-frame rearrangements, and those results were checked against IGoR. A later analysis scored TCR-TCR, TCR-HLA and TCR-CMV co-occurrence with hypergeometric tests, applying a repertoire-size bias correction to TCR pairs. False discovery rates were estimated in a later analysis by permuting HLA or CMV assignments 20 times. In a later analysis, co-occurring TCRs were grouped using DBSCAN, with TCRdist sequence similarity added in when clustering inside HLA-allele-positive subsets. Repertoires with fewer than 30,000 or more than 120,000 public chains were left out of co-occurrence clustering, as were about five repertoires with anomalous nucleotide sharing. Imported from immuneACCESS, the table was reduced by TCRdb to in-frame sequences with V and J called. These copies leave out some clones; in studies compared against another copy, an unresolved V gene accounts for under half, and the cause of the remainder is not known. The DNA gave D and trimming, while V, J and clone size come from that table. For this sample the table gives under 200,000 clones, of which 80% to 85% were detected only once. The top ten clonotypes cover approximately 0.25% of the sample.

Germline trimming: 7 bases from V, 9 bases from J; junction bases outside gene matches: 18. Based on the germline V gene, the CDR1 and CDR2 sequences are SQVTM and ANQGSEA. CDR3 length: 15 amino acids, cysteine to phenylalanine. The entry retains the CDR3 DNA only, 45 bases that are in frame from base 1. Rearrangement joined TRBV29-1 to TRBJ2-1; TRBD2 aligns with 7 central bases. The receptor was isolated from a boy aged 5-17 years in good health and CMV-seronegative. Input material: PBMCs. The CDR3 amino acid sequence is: CSGQLAYGEHTEQFF. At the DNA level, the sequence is TGCAGCGGTCAACTAGCGTACGGGGAGCATACTGAGCAGTTCTTC.